This TCR beta chain was sequenced for a study of blood T cell repertoires in COVID-19 (dated by TCRdb to 2018 to 2020). Context from the whole study: Samples from collaborators originated in the United States, Italy and Spain and spanned both the acute and convalescent phases of COVID-19. The prospective study material was composed of cDNA or gDNA derived from T cells, B-cell-depleted T cells, or PBMCs. The dataset comprised deeply sampled blood TCRbeta repertoires from subjects exposed to, actively infected with, or recovered from COVID-19. The repertoires were released in a freely available public database intended as a resource for research on the immune response to SARS-CoV-2. The samples were drawn from the first 160 participants of the ongoing ImmuneRACE study and from 950 to 1,500 subjects provided by 6 global collaborators. The sample metadata nearly always contained a de-identified subject ID, COVID-19 status, age in years and sex. Where available, HLA class I and class II types were taken from metadata supplied by the sample provider and were not determined by assay-based typing.

TCRbeta CDR3 regions were amplified from genomic DNA using the immunoSEQ Assay, a bias-controlled multiplex PCR. On the authors' methods: The number of nucleated cells in each sample was estimated from the amplification of reference gene primers within the assay. To quantify the absolute abundance of each unique TCRbeta CDR3 rearrangement, sequence reads were collapsed and filtered. For each sample, productive Simpson clonality was calculated as the square root of Simpson's diversity index over productive rearrangements. As stored in TCRdb, this immuneACCESS dataset retains in-frame rearrangements with V and J assigned. A fraction of the clones does not appear; measured against another copy, unresolved V genes explain less than half of the discrepancy, and the remainder lacks a known reason. That table gives V, J and clone size, and the DNA gave D and trimming. Across this sample there are 490,000 or so clones, with over 75% seen only once. The biggest ten clones account for less than 2% of the sample.

The junction carries 11 bases between V and J, which are trimmed by 0 bases and 2 bases respectively. Including the terminal cysteine and phenylalanine, the CDR3 comprises 15 residues. The entry retains the CDR3 DNA only, 45 bases that are in frame from base 1. CDR1 and CDR2 are read off the germline V gene as SGHVS and FQNEAQ. The study at large found these results: The amount of clinical and demographic metadata varied by source and participant and was provided uncurated.

With respect to this clone: Its recognized antigen is unknown. Base qualities are missing; no much larger clone stands one base away.

Enrolling through a virtual design, the prospective study's participants ranged in age from roughly 18 to 95 years and lived across 24 United States geographic areas. In the prospective study, participants were assigned to cohorts based on the clinical history participants reported in a screening survey and a study questionnaire. ImmuneRACE Cohort 3 recovered participants were defined by two consecutive negative NP/OP PCR tests, healthcare professional clearance, or symptom resolution. In the prospective study, mobile phlebotomists collected whole blood, serum and a nasopharyngeal or oropharyngeal swab from each participant. Over an approximately 2-month period, participants in the prospective study had the option of providing additional blood draws and questionnaires. Prospective study blood samples were shipped either frozen or at room temperature before DNA extraction.

The origin of this receptor is a woman aged 40 to 50 who had recovered from COVID-19. Sequencing used PBMCs or T cells enriched from blood (not recorded which). The V and J segments used are TRBV7-8 and TRBJ2-7, with no confident D gene call. The CDR3 protein: CASSLAPGSPYEQYF. The DNA sequence is as follows: TGTGCCAGCAGCTTAGCCCCGGGTTCTCCCTACGAGCAGTACTTC. Here the CDR3 is joined to the reference TRBV7-8 and TRBJ2-7 genes, and the full variable domain is: GAGVSQSPRYKVAKRGQDVALRCDPISGHVSLFWYQQALGQGPEFLTYFQNEAQLDKSGLPSDRFFAERPEGSVSTLKIQRTQQEDSAVYLCASSLAPGSPYEQYFGPGTRLTVT.